This TCR beta chain was profiled in a study of T-cell memory formation after mild COVID-19. TCRdb used MiXCR to reprocess the 5' RACE reads, holding one entry per CDR3 protein. This sample has more than 70,000 distinct CDR3 sequences, with approximately 15% found just once. Comment on this clonotype: What it binds is unknown.

CDR3 length equals 16 residues. V lost 3 bases, J lost 2 bases, and 20 bases lay in between. Germline V gene data show CDR1 as DFQATT and CDR2 as SNEGSKA (reference sequence). Overall study findings and caveats: Prior to infection, memory already included some responding clones, suggesting cross-reactive memory joined. Contracting CD4+ clones sat mainly in CM and EM; CD8+ in EMRA. Day 37-peaking second-wave clones had unconfirmed SARS-CoV-2 specificity. Clones shrinking from day 15 to 85 showed even CD4/CD8 mixes; later expanders tilted CD4+.

The chain couples TRBV20-1 to TRBJ2-7, with D possibly being TRBD1 (6 bases). The source of this sequence is an adult woman who had mild COVID-19 (a few samples of this study predate the infection). Cell type and time point are not known. Sequencing used PBMCs or a T cell subset sorted from them (not recorded which). CDR3 sequence (DNA): TGCAGTGCTAGGTATAACCCCAGGGCAGGGGCCTACGAGCAGTACTTC. Encoded protein: CSARYNPRAGAYEQYF.